One sample yielded the 30 T cell receptor beta chains listed below, sequenced in a study of response to subunit inactivated influenza vaccine. TCRdb reprocessed the RT-PCR reads with MiXCR, giving one entry per CDR3 protein. The table has approximately 310,000 distinct CDR3 sequences, around a fifth seen once. The material was PBMCs from blood, obtained approximately 20 months after vaccination. The source of these receptors is a man in his fifties or sixties who received an inactivated influenza vaccine.

This chain links TRBV3-1 with TRBJ1-1; 7 bases align to TRBD1. Looked up from germline, CDR1 is LGHDT and CDR2 is YNNKEL (reference sequence). Unmatched junction bases numbered 12, after V lost 5 bases and J lost 0 bases. The CDR3 loop spans 17 amino acids. The CDR3 DNA is TGTGCCAGCAGCTCGACCGCGGACAGGCCGATGAACACTGAAGCTTTCTTT. This codes for CASSSTADRPMNTEAFF. Complete variable domain (other parts from reference TRBV3-1 and TRBJ1-1): DTAVSQTPKYLVTQMGNDKSIKCEQNLGHDTMYWYKQDSKKFLKIMFSYNNKELIINETVPNRFSPKSPDKAHLNLHINSLELGDSAVYFCASSSTADRPMNTEAFFGQGTRLTVV.

The table lists this clonotype with many counts. The rearrangement joins TRBV6-6 to TRBJ1-5; D is undetermined. This CDR3 has 12 amino acids. The germline V gene encodes CDR1 MNHNY and CDR2 SVGAGI (reference sequence). V gave up 2 bases and J gave up 5 bases, with 4 bases separating them. The CDR3 region has the DNA TGTGCCAGCAGTTACAGGGATCAGCCCCAGCATTTT. Residues: CASSYRDQPQHF.

This clonotype was counted only a few times. The chain recombines TRBV12-3 or TRBV12-4 with TRBJ1-6; TRBD1 is a possible D gene (6 bases). Trimming shortened V by 8 bases and J by 6 bases, and 14 bases separated the two germline ends. The CDR3 has 14 residues. For the CDR3, the DNA is TGTGCCAGCCGACGGGACACGCGTAATTCACCCCTCCACTTT. It translates to CASRRDTRNSPLHF.

This clonotype showed up just a few times. The chain recombines TRBV11-2 with TRBJ2-3; 15 bases are shared with TRBD2. Germline V gene sequence: CDR1 SGHAT, CDR2 FQNNGV. The CDR3 has 19 amino acids. The V segment lost 3 bases and the J segment 5 bases; nucleotides outside the gene matches: 12. The CDR3 DNA reads TGTGCCAGCAGCTTCCTTTGGACTAGCGGGAGGGCCCAAGGAGATACGCAGTATTTT. As protein: CASSFLWTSGRAQGDTQYF. Looking up the rest from reference TRBV11-2 and TRBJ2-3 gives the full variable domain: EAGVAQSPRYKIIEKRQSVAFWCNPISGHATLYWYQQILGQGPKLLIQFQNNGVVDDSQLPKDRFSAERLKGVDSTLKIQPAKLEDSAVYLCASSFLWTSGRAQGDTQYFGPGTRLTVL.

This clonotype was found many times. The chain couples TRBV6-1 to TRBJ1-1; tentative D call: TRBD1 (5 bases). Germline lookup yields CDR1 MNHNS and CDR2 SASEGT. The CDR3 sequence is 18 residues long. V gave up 6 bases and J gave up 1 base, with 24 bases separating them. This chain's CDR3 is CASSQFPGAPRGNTEAFF. For the CDR3, the DNA is TGTGCCAGCAGCCAGTTCCCCGGGGCTCCCCGAGGGAACACTGAAGCTTTCTTT.

The chain couples TRBV7-9 to TRBJ1-2, with D hard to call. Germline CDR1 SEHNR, CDR2 FQNEAQ (reference sequence). This CDR3 has 17 amino acids. The V and J ends lost 0 bases and 0 bases respectively, with 14 bases between them. The CDR3 spells CASSLAGIEESNYGYTF. Here the CDR3 DNA reads TGTGCCAGCAGCTTAGCGGGTATAGAAGAATCTAACTATGGCTACACCTTC.

The chain links TRBV4-1 to TRBJ2-2; unclear D gene. Germline values: CDR1 MGHRA, CDR2 YSYEKL. The CDR3 runs to 15 residues. With 1 base removed from V and 5 bases from J, the gap between germline ends came to 11 bases. CDR3 in DNA: TGCGCCAGCAGCCAAGGGTCAGACGCAACCGGGGAGCTGTTTTTT. Its protein is CASSQGSDATGELFF.

The gene calls are TRBV2 and TRBJ2-7; D gene unclear. The CDR3 totals 11 residues. V was clipped by 4 bases and J by 2 bases, with 3 bases between them. Germline V lookup: CDR1 SNHLY, CDR2 FYNNEI. CDR3 DNA: TGTGCCAGCAGTGGCCCCTACGAGCAGTACTTC. Protein product: CASSGPYEQYF.

The chain recombines TRBV29-1 with TRBJ1-1; D gene ambiguous. Trimming left V 4 bases short and J 4 bases short, with 10 bases between. This CDR3 has 12 residues. Germline CDR1 SQVTM, CDR2 ANQGSEA. CDR3 nucleotide sequence: TGCAGCGTTGTCGAGTTTGCCACTGAAGCTTTCTTT. Residues: CSVVEFATEAFF.

This sequence joins TRBV6-1 and TRBJ1-3; 8 nucleotides match TRBD1. Germline lookup yields CDR1 MNHNS and CDR2 SASEGT. The junction had 10 bases not matched to a gene; V was cut back by 6 bases and J by 6 bases. The CDR3 loop spans 15 amino acids. CDR3 in DNA: TGTGCCAGCAGATCGGGACAGGAAAGAATAAACACCATATATTTT. It yields the protein CASRSGQERINTIYF.

This clonotype turned up a few times. The rearrangement joins TRBV28 to TRBJ1-5, with 8 bases aligning to TRBD1. Germline V gene lookup returns CDR1 MDHEN and CDR2 SYDVKM. Trimming cost V 6 bases and J 7 bases; bases outside gene matches: 8. The CDR3 is 14 residues long. The CDR3 region is CASSLRTGKQPQHF. CDR3 DNA sequence: TGTGCCAGCAGCCTCAGGACAGGGAAACAGCCCCAGCATTTT.

This clonotype appeared a single time. The chain is built from TRBV10-3 and TRBJ2-5, with 7 bases identical to TRBD2. CDR1 and CDR2 from the germline V gene are ENHRY and SYGVKD. Trimming cost V 0 bases and J 9 bases; bases outside gene matches: 4. The CDR3 consists of 13 residues. DNA of the CDR3: TGTGCCATCAGTGAGTCGTATGGGAGGGCCCAGTACTTC. Translated, it gives CAISESYGRAQYF.

Comment on this clonotype: A much larger clone lies one base from this, so it may be a read error. The CDR3 reads CASSGEKLFF. The DNA of the CDR3 is TGTGCCAGCAGTGGGGAAAAACTGTTTTTT. The rearrangement links TRBV25-1 to TRBJ1-4; D uncertain. The germline gives CDR1 MGHDK, CDR2 SYGVNS. The CDR3 is 10 amino acids. V shed 4 bases and J shed 8 bases, with 2 bases lying between them.

This clonotype was counted a few times. CDR3 sequence reads: CASSASFRAMNTEAFF. The DNA of the CDR3 is TGTGCCAGCAGCGCCAGTTTCCGGGCCATGAACACTGAAGCTTTCTTT. The chain recombines TRBV6-2 or TRBV6-3 with TRBJ1-1; no reliable D call. Germline lookup yields CDR1 MNHEY and CDR2 SVGEGT. The CDR3 loop spans 16 amino acids. Trimming shortened V by 6 bases and J by 0 bases, and 17 bases separated the two germline ends.

This clonotype has a handful of counts. The CDR3 here is CASTDRGSQPQHF. CDR3 DNA: TGTGCCAGCACCGACCGGGGTAGTCAGCCCCAGCATTTT. The J gene is TRBJ1-5, the V gene TRBV6-2 or TRBV6-3, with D unclear. The CDR3 consists of 13 residues. Trimming removed 7 bases from V and 6 bases from J, with 13 bases in between. CDR1 and CDR2 (germline): MNHEY, SVGEGT.

This chain uses TRBV29-1 with TRBJ2-3, with no clear D. Germline V gene data show CDR1 as SQVTM and CDR2 as ANQGSEA. Trimming removed 5 bases at V and 2 bases at J, with 11 bases between. The CDR3 length is 13 residues. CDR3 nucleotides: TGCAGCGTTCTGACCAGGCACACAGATACGCAGTATTTT. Protein sequence: CSVLTRHTDTQYF.

The V call is TRBV12-3 or TRBV12-4, the J call TRBJ2-7, with TRBD1 identical over 8 bases. The CDR3 spans 14 residues. Losses at the gene ends were 1 base for V and 5 bases for J; bases not matched to a gene: 4. The CDR3 is CASSLGQGANEQYF. The CDR3 DNA reads TGTGCCAGCAGTTTAGGCCAGGGGGCAAACGAGCAGTACTTC.

This clonotype has just a few counts. This sequence joins TRBV5-1 and TRBJ2-7, with 10 bases matching TRBD1. The CDR3 has 16 residues. Germline lookup yields CDR1 SGHRS and CDR2 YFSETQ. V was clipped by 3 bases and J by 1 base; unmatched bases: 7. CDR3 sequence: CASSSYPGQGSYEQYF. The CDR3 nucleotides read TGCGCCAGCAGCTCTTATCCGGGACAGGGGTCCTACGAGCAGTACTTC.

The rearrangement joins TRBV4-2 to TRBJ1-2; no firm D call. This CDR3 is built from 14 residues. CDR1 and CDR2 (germline): LGHNA, YNFKEQ. V lost 0 bases and J 0 bases, leaving 5 bases between the germline ends. The CDR3 region has the DNA TGTGCCAGCAGCCAAGATCTGGCTAACTATGGCTACACCTTC. Encoded protein: CASSQDLANYGYTF.

The rearrangement uses TRBV15 and TRBJ2-7; 7 bases align to TRBD1. V lost 5 bases to trimming and J lost 0 bases; unmatched junction nucleotides: 7. This CDR3 comprises 15 residues. Germline CDR1 reads LNHNV; CDR2 reads YYDKDF (reference sequence). The CDR3 loop reads CATSATGFLSYEQYF. The DNA for the CDR3 is TGTGCCACCAGCGCGACAGGGTTCCTCTCCTACGAGCAGTACTTC.

This clonotype came up a few times. The gene calls are TRBV28 and TRBJ2-1; D is unresolved. Looked up from germline, CDR1 is MDHEN and CDR2 is SYDVKM. Trimming shortened V by 6 bases and J by 1 base, and 13 bases separated the two germline ends. This CDR3 contains 15 residues. The CDR3 sequence: CASSPLVGSYNEQFF. The CDR3 DNA follows: TGTGCCAGCAGCCCCCTCGTGGGTTCCTACAATGAGCAGTTCTTC.

The rearrangement joins TRBV20-1 to TRBJ1-5; 9 nucleotides match TRBD1. Unmatched junction bases numbered 6, after V lost 6 bases and J lost 3 bases. CDR1 DFQATT and CDR2 SNEGSKA come from the germline V gene (reference sequence). The CDR3 loop spans 14 amino acids. The CDR3 sequence is CSAPGQGNNQPQHF. The DNA of the CDR3 is TGCAGTGCACCGGGACAGGGTAACAATCAGCCCCAGCATTTT.

This clonotype was seen only a few times. The CDR3 bases are TGTGCCAGCAGTTCCCGCCGACAGGGAGTGATCAATCAGCCCCAGCATTTT. Its protein is CASSSRRQGVINQPQHF. J is TRBJ1-5 and V is TRBV28, with 7 positions matching TRBD1. J was trimmed by 3 bases and V by 4 bases; bases with no gene match: 12. The germline V gene has CDR1 MDHEN and CDR2 SYDVKM. CDR3 length: 17 residues.

V and J are TRBV5-1 and TRBJ1-6, with TRBD1 identical over 9 bases. This CDR3 is 16 amino acids long. V shed 4 bases and J 7 bases; nucleotides not matched to a gene: 9. CDR1 SGHRS and CDR2 YFSETQ come from the germline V gene. The CDR3 coding sequence is TGCGCCAGCAGCCTGGACGCCGGGACAGGGAATTCACCCCTCCACTTT. Translation: CASSLDAGTGNSPLHF.

This clonotype was counted at least ten times. The chain recombines TRBV7-9 with TRBJ1-1; TRBD1 agrees at 9 bases. The V gene's germline CDR1 is SEHNR and CDR2 FQNEAQ (reference sequence). CDR3 length: 15 amino acids. V lost 5 bases to trimming and J lost 4 bases; unmatched junction nucleotides: 8. In DNA, the CDR3 is TGTGCCAGCAGCGTGCCCGACAGGGGGGGCACTGAAGCTTTCTTT. Its protein is CASSVPDRGGTEAFF. The whole variable domain, filled in from reference TRBV7-9 and TRBJ1-1, reads DTGVSQNPRHKITKRGQNVTFRCDPISEHNRLYWYRQTLGQGPEFLTYFQNEAQLEKSRLLSDRFSAERPKGSFSTLEIQRTEQGDSAMYLCASSVPDRGGTEAFFGQGTRLTVV.

In its sample, this clonotype was seen many times. The chain employs TRBV20-1 and TRBJ1-6; tentative D call: TRBD1 (6 bases). The CDR3 is 15 residues long. Germline-derived CDR1 and CDR2 are DFQATT and SNEGSKA (reference sequence). V was clipped by 5 bases and J by 6 bases, with 17 bases between them. In nucleotides, the CDR3 is TGCAGTGCTGGGCTTCGGGGGGCGGGTAATTCACCCCTCCACTTT. Amino acid sequence: CSAGLRGAGNSPLHF.

V and J are TRBV12-2 and TRBJ1-2; TRBD1, the table's D call, was not compared with the DNA. TRBV12-2 is a recognized pseudogene. The CDR3 contains 18 residues. CDR3 in DNA: TGTGCAAGTCGCTTCTCCGGGACAGGGGGCAGACTTGAGGATGGCTACACCTTC. Its translation is CASRFSGTGGRLEDGYTF.

This clonotype has at least ten counts. The chain couples TRBV10-3 to TRBJ1-2; no reliable D call. The CDR3 covers 13 residues. V lost 2 bases and J lost 8, with 12 bases in between. Germline CDR1 reads ENHRY; CDR2 reads SYGVKD. The CDR3 protein is CAISEDSSQGYTF. In DNA, the CDR3 is TGTGCCATCAGTGAGGACTCATCGCAGGGCTACACCTTC.

This clonotype was recorded a few times. The chain employs TRBV19 and TRBJ1-1; TRBD1 might be the D (6 bases). Trimming pared 8 bases from V and 1 base from J, leaving 11 bases between. In germline, CDR1 is LNHDA, CDR2 SQIVND (reference sequence). The CDR3 runs to 13 residues. CDR3 residues: CASQQGANTEAFF. The CDR3 bases are TGTGCCAGTCAACAGGGCGCGAACACTGAAGCTTTCTTT.

This clonotype was counted a few times. V is TRBV12-3 or TRBV12-4 and J is TRBJ2-5; D unresolved. The CDR3 spans 14 residues. V was cut by 2 bases and J by 0 bases, with 7 bases left in between. This chain's CDR3 is CASSLRLYQETQYF. The CDR3 region has the DNA TGTGCCAGCAGTTTACGGCTGTACCAAGAGACCCAGTACTTC.